This entry describes one T cell receptor beta chain. Its antigen is unidentified. These data belong to a study of T-cell memory formation after mild COVID-19. Study results and caveats: Balance between CD4 and CD8 was seen in clones contracting day 15 to 85, and a CD4+ lean was seen in later expanders.

A 5'RACE reaction primed in the constant segment made cDNA libraries of TCR alpha and TCR beta, and these carried sample barcodes and UMIs. TCRdb processed the 5' RACE reads anew with MiXCR; each CDR3 protein has one entry. The sample records 89,000 or so distinct CDR3 sequences, around 13% being singletons. The CDR3 contains 16 residues. V lost 1 base to trimming and J lost 0 bases, with 12 bases between them. Germline V gene lookup returns CDR1 LNHNV and CDR2 YYDKDF (reference sequence). The chain couples TRBV15 to TRBJ1-1; D perhaps matches TRBD1 (6 bases). This sequence was found in a man between 18 and 35 years old who had mild COVID-19 (a few samples of this study predate the infection). Cell type and time point are not known. The sequenced sample consisted of PBMCs or a T cell subset sorted from them (not recorded which). DNA of the CDR3: TGTGCCACCAGCAGAGGGGGGCAGGGAATGAACACTGAAGCTTTCTTT. Residues: CATSRGGQGMNTEAFF.